This TCR beta chain comes out of a study of metastatic and nonmetastatic thyroid tumors. There are many counts of this clone. Patients were all untreated before their thyroid surgery. The ends lost 6 bases at V and 2 bases at J; junction bases unmatched: 8. The CDR3 sequence is 15 residues long. Germline V gives CDR1 MNHEY, CDR2 SVGEGT. With MiXCR, TCRdb reprocessed the PCR reads. The sample records approximately 38,000 clones, around 16% being singletons. The sequencing input was blood. The sequence was collected from a female donor with papillary thyroid cancer or a benign thyroid nodule (not recorded which). Some clones in this sample may be carry-over from other donors' samples. The rearrangement joins TRBV6-2 or TRBV6-3 to TRBJ2-7, with 9 bases identical to TRBD1. The CDR3 DNA reads TGTGCCAGCAGGCGGGTGGGGACAGGGACCTACGAGCAGTACTTC. Encoded protein: CASRRVGTGTYEQYF.